The present TCR beta chain was sequenced within a study of shared clonotypes between healthy human individuals. The wider study: Per-donor plates numbered three CD4 naive, three CD4 memory, two CD8 naive and one CD8 memory.

Per germline, CDR1 MNHEY and CDR2 SMNVEV (reference sequence). The V end was cut by 7 bases, the J end by 9 bases, with 9 bases between. The CDR3 length is 11 residues. Profiling relied on immunoSEQ multiplex PCR, and the TCRdb table lists in-frame clones only, not all of them. This sample has 950,000 to 1,100,000 clones, with around 74% found just once. With respect to this clone: Its matching antigen is unknown.

Findings of the study overall: Clonotypes which were not shared had lower generation probabilities than clonotypes that all four donors shared. Larger richness was generally estimated for naive than memory subsets.

Sequences were obtained from memory CD4+ T cells sorted from blood. Subset: CD45RA-negative fraction. The rearrangement links TRBV27 to TRBJ2-2, with D unclear. The TCR originated in a man between 18 and 35 years old in good health. The CDR3: CASKPDRELFF. In DNA form, the CDR3 reads TGTGCCAGCAAACCTGACCGGGAGCTGTTTTTT.